These 25 T cell receptor beta chains were sequenced from one sample in a study of T-cell memory formation after mild COVID-19. MiXCR, run by TCRdb on the 5' RACE reads, gives a single entry per CDR3 protein. The sample lists more than 300,000 distinct CDR3 sequences, roughly an eighth seen once, with under 25% in the top ten. The source material was PBMCs or a T cell subset sorted from them (not recorded which). The source is a man between 18 and 35 years old who had mild COVID-19 (a few samples of this study predate the infection). Cell type and time point are not known.

The gene calls are TRBV18 and TRBJ2-7; D unresolved. Trimming took 2 bases from V and 1 from J, leaving 9 bases between them. CDR3 length: 14 amino acids. The germline CDR1 and CDR2 sequences are KGHSH and LQKENI. The CDR3 nucleotides read TGTGCCAGCTCACCAGATCTTGGTTCCTACGAGCAGTACTTC. Protein sequence: CASSPDLGSYEQYF.

This clonotype was observed a few times. The chain has TRBV7-8 and TRBJ2-7; D unclear. Trimming stripped 5 bases from V and 2 bases from J, with 16 bases between. Per the germline V gene, CDR1 is SGHVS and CDR2 is FQNEAQ. The CDR3 contains 15 residues. The CDR3 coding sequence is TGTGCCAGCAGCGTCGGCGGCCCGAACGCCTACGAGCAGTACGTC. Translation gives CASSVGGPNAYEQYV.

This clonotype has a count of ten or more. The genes are TRBV6-2 or TRBV6-3 and TRBJ2-1; 9 nucleotides align to TRBD1. The germline CDR1 and CDR2 sequences are MNHEY and SVGEGT. The trim removed 7 bases at V and 3 bases at J, leaving 4 bases unmatched. The CDR3 consists of 14 residues. The chain's CDR3 is CASTGTGFYNEQFF. CDR3 bases: TGTGCCAGCACCGGGACAGGGTTCTACAATGAGCAGTTCTTC.

The V and J genes are TRBV5-6 and TRBJ1-2; D unclear. The CDR3 has 13 residues. Trimming took off 3 bases at V and 3 bases at J, with 9 bases between the two ends. Germline assignment: CDR1 SGHDT and CDR2 YYEEEE. CDR3 DNA sequence: TGTGCCAGCAGCTACGCAACCGACTATGGCTACACCTTC. It specifies CASSYATDYGYTF.

This clonotype was seen ten or more times. V and J are TRBV11-3 and TRBJ2-7; TRBD2 might be the D (5 bases). The V gene's germline CDR1 is SGHNT and CDR2 YENEEA. The length of the CDR3 is 12 residues. Trimming took off 5 bases at V and 13 bases at J, with 18 bases between the two ends. The CDR3 loop reads CASSPYGGALYF. DNA for the CDR3: TGTGCCAGCAGCCCCTACGGAGGCGCGTTATACTTC. Combining the CDR3 with reference TRBV11-3 and TRBJ2-7 gives the whole variable domain EAGVVQSPRYKIIEKKQPVAFWCNPISGHNTLYWYLQNLGQGPELLIRYENEEAVDDSQLPKDRFSAERLKGVDSTLKIQPAELGDSAVYLCASSPYGGALYFGPGTRLTVT.

V and J are TRBV28 and TRBJ2-2; D remains unclear. CDR1 MDHEN and CDR2 SYDVKM come from the germline V gene. Trimming stripped 5 bases from V and 3 bases from J, with 13 bases between. The CDR3 consists of 15 residues. As DNA, the CDR3 is TGTGCCAGCAGTCCAGAGGTCCTCGACACCGGGGAGCTGTTTTTT. Its translation is CASSPEVLDTGELFF.

In its sample, this clonotype was seen once. CDR3 in DNA: TGCAGTGCTAGACTTCGCCAGGACTACTATGGCTACACCTTC. Translating it yields CSARLRQDYYGYTF. The chain recombines TRBV20-1 with TRBJ1-2, with unresolved D. The CDR3 is 14 residues long. Germline lookup yields CDR1 DFQATT and CDR2 SNEGSKA (reference sequence). V lost 2 bases and J lost 3, with 13 bases in between.

This clonotype appeared a few times. The chain carries TRBV9 and TRBJ2-5; 9 bases match TRBD2. The V gene end was trimmed by 4 bases and the J gene end by 6 bases; junction bases not matched to a gene: 10. This CDR3 contains 15 residues. The germline gives CDR1 SGDLS, CDR2 YYNGEE. CDR3 DNA: TGTGCCAGCAGCCCCGAGCTAGCGGGGCGGCAGACCCAGTACTTC. Translated: CASSPELAGRQTQYF.

This clonotype was picked up a small number of times. The genes are TRBV20-1 and TRBJ2-3; 9 bases are shared with TRBD2. Germline V gene sequence: CDR1 DFQATT, CDR2 SNEGSKA (reference sequence). V trimming: 6 bases; J trimming: 6 bases; junction bases outside the gene matches: 10. The CDR3 runs 14 residues. CDR3 region: CSAGSGGPRDTQYF. The CDR3 nucleotides are TGCAGTGCCGGGAGCGGGGGGCCGAGGGATACGCAGTATTTT.

This clonotype was recorded a few times. One end of the junction fails to match germline, which may point to a read error. The chain recombines TRBV6-5 with TRBJ2-7; D possibly corresponds to TRBD1 (6 bases). This CDR3 has 16 residues. CDR1 and CDR2 (germline): MNHEY, SVGAGI. CDR3 nucleotide sequence: TGTGCCAGCAGTTACCAGCCCTTGGGGGCCGACACCCACGTGGACTTC. Protein sequence: CASSYQPLGADTHVDF.

V gene TRBV6-5 combines with J gene TRBJ1-2, with D uncertain. CDR3 size: 15 residues. Trimming cost V 8 bases and J 1 base, with 17 bases left between them. Per the germline V gene, CDR1 is MNHEY and CDR2 is SVGAGI. CDR3 in DNA: TGTGCCAGCGAAAATTACCCAACGGATAACTATGGCTACACCTTC. It is translated as CASENYPTDNYGYTF.

The chain has TRBV4-3 and TRBJ1-1; D might be TRBD1 (5 bases). V lost 1 base, J lost 5 bases, and 14 bases lay in between. The CDR3 consists of 15 residues. Germline V gene lookup returns CDR1 LGHNA and CDR2 YSLEER. DNA of the CDR3: TGCGCCAGCAGCCAAGGGGCAGCCTCAGGGACTGAAGCTTTCTTT. As protein: CASSQGAASGTEAFF.

In its sample, this clonotype was seen a few times. The chain carries TRBV7-8 and TRBJ2-7; D may be TRBD2 (6 bases). CDR1 is SGHVS, CDR2 FQNEAQ, per germline. V was pared by 4 bases and J by 1 base, with 14 bases between. CDR3 length equals 15 residues. This chain's CDR3 is CASSWGFGGSYEQYV. CDR3 DNA: TGTGCCAGCAGCTGGGGATTTGGGGGGTCCTACGAGCAGTACGTC.

The rearrangement links TRBV6-5 to TRBJ1-2; possible D gene TRBD1, 6 bases. CDR1 and CDR2 (germline): MNHEY, SVGAGI. The CDR3 runs 13 residues. Trimming stripped 6 bases from V and 8 bases from J, with 16 bases between. The CDR3 DNA is TGTGCCAGCAGCCTCACAGGGCAGGGAGGCTACACCTTC. This codes for CASSLTGQGGYTF.

This clonotype was recorded at least ten times. The rearrangement links TRBV5-1 to TRBJ1-1; the match to TRBD1 covers 7 bases. With 6 bases clipped from V and 0 bases from J, the junction kept 2 bases outside the gene matches. The CDR3 totals 13 residues. The V gene's germline CDR1 is SGHRS and CDR2 YFSETQ. The CDR3 nucleotides are TGCGCCAGCAAAGGACAGGTGAACACTGAAGCTTTCTTT. Its protein product is CASKGQVNTEAFF.

This rearrangement joins TRBV28 to TRBJ2-7; tentatively, D is TRBD1 (5 bases). Germline values: CDR1 MDHEN, CDR2 SYDVKM. CDR3 length: 13 residues. The V end lost 4 bases, the J end lost 1 base, and 8 bases lay between the germline ends. The CDR3 DNA sequence: TGTGCCAGCAGTTCCAGGGCATCCTACGAGCAGTACGTC. Amino acid sequence: CASSSRASYEQYV.

This clonotype was seen only a few times. The CDR3 sequence is CAISELEDTQYF. CDR3 in DNA: TGTGCCATCAGTGAGCTAGAAGATACGCAGTATTTT. The chain couples TRBV10-3 to TRBJ2-3; D remains unclear. This CDR3 spans 12 amino acids. Trimming cost V 2 bases and J 5 bases, with 5 bases left between them. CDR1 is ENHRY and CDR2 is SYGVKD in the germline V gene.

The chain carries TRBV19 and TRBJ2-7; D might be TRBD1 or TRBD2, each matching 5 bases. The CDR3 sequence is 14 residues long. Germline V gene lookup returns CDR1 LNHDA and CDR2 SQIVND (reference sequence). V lost 5 bases and J lost 5, with 16 bases in between. The CDR3 region is CASSGGPSSHEQYV. The DNA for the CDR3 is TGTGCCAGTAGTGGGGGACCGTCTTCCCACGAGCAGTACGTC.

This chain uses TRBV28 with TRBJ2-5, with a weak D call TRBD2 (6 bases). This CDR3 spans 15 amino acids. Germline lookup yields CDR1 MDHEN and CDR2 SYDVKM. The V end was cut by 5 bases, the J end by 0 bases, with 13 bases between. This CDR3 is CASSPVAGNQETQYF. In DNA, the CDR3 is TGTGCCAGCAGTCCAGTGGCGGGGAACCAAGAGACCCAGTACTTC. Full variable domain (missing parts from reference TRBV28 and TRBJ2-5): DVKVTQSSRYLVKRTGEKVFLECVQDMDHENMFWYRQDPGLGLRLIYFSYDVKMKEKGDIPEGYSVSREKKERFSLILESASTNQTSMYLCASSPVAGNQETQYFGPGTRLLVL.

This clonotype appeared a few times. The rearrangement uses TRBV4-2 and TRBJ2-1; TRBD1 or TRBD2 may be the D gene (5 bases each). CDR1 is LGHNA, CDR2 YNFKEQ, per germline. The CDR3 consists of 15 residues. Trimming removed 1 base at V and 4 bases at J, with 11 bases between. Here the CDR3 reads CASSQAGRDYNEQFF. Here the CDR3 DNA reads TGTGCCAGCAGCCAAGCGGGACGGGATTACAATGAGCAGTTCTTC.

The chain carries TRBV11-2 and TRBJ2-7; D gene unclear. Germline CDR1 is SGHAT and CDR2 is FQNNGV. The CDR3 extends over 13 amino acids. The V end was cut by 5 bases, the J end by 4 bases, with 12 bases between. CDR3 in DNA: TGTGCCAGCAGCCATACCGAAAGGTACGAGCAGTACGTC. As protein: CASSHTERYEQYV.

The chain couples TRBV27 to TRBJ1-2; maybe TRBD1 (6 bases). Between the trimmed V and J ends, which lost 5 bases and 5 bases, there was a span of 21 bases. The CDR3 has 16 amino acids. Germline V gene sequence: CDR1 MNHEY, CDR2 SMNVEV (reference sequence). CDR3: CASSPRRVPDRYGYTF. DNA of the CDR3: TGTGCCAGCAGTCCCCGACGGGTTCCGGACAGATATGGCTACACCTTC.

This clonotype was counted between two and nine times. The chain joins TRBV7-2 to TRBJ2-1; D unclear. There are 16 residues in the CDR3. CDR1 and CDR2 from the germline V gene are SGHTA and FQGNSA. Trimming left V 0 bases short and J 6 bases short, with 15 bases between. DNA of the CDR3: TGTGCCAGCAGCTTAGCTCAGCTAGGTCGGTCCAATGAGCAGTTCTTC. Translated, it gives CASSLAQLGRSNEQFF.

The genes are TRBV5-1 and TRBJ2-3; TRBD2 aligns across 11 bases. CDR3 length: 17 residues. Germline CDR1 and CDR2: SGHRS and YFSETQ. J was trimmed by 1 base and V by 1 base; bases with no gene match: 5. CDR3 nucleotides: TGCGCCAGCAGCTTGTTTAGCGGGGGGGCCGGCACAGATACGCAGTATTTT. Its translation: CASSLFSGGAGTDTQYF.

This clonotype was counted only a few times. The chain combines TRBV7-6 with TRBJ2-7, with D possibly being TRBD1 (6 bases). CDR3 length: 12 amino acids. Trimming removed 5 bases from V and 5 bases from J, with 10 bases in between. Per the germline V gene, CDR1 is SGHVS and CDR2 is FNYEAQ. The CDR3: CASSVAGDEQYF. The CDR3, as DNA: TGTGCCAGCAGCGTGGCAGGGGACGAGCAGTACTTC.